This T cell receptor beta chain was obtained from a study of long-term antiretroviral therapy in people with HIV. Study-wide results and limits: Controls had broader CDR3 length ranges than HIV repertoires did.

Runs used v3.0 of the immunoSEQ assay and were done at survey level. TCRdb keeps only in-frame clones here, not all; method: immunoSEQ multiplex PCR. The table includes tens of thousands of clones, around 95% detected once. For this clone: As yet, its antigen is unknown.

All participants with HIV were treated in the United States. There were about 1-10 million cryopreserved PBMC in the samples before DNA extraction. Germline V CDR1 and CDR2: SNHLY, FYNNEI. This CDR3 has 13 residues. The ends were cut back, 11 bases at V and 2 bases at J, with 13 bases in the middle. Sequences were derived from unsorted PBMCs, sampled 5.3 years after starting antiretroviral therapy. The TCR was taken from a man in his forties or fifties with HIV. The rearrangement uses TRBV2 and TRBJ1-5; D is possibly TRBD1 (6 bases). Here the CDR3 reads CAVQGMGNQPQHF. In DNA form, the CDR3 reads TGTGCCGTACAGGGTATGGGCAATCAGCCCCAGCATTTT.